The source of this TCR beta chain is a study of OX40 agonist ivuxolimab in advanced cancers. Some clones are missing from TCRdb's copy, which holds only in-frame ones; the method was immunoSEQ multiplex PCR. This sample has tens of thousands of clones, with more than 70% found just once. In germline, CDR1 is MNHEY, CDR2 SMNVEV (reference sequence). Trimming shortened V by 5 bases and J by 0 bases, and 7 bases separated the two germline ends. The CDR3 loop spans 13 amino acids. The chain recombines TRBV27 with TRBJ1-2; D not certain. The source was CD4+ or CD8+ T cells sorted from blood, collected in a trial of the OX40 agonist ivuxolimab. This clonotype was sampled from an adult with an advanced solid tumor such as melanoma, head and neck, liver or kidney cancer. CDR3 in DNA: TGTGCCAGCAGTCCCCGGGCTAACTATGGCTACACCTTC. As protein: CASSPRANYGYTF.